This T cell receptor (beta chain) was identified in a study of PD-L1 blockade in urothelial cancer. Study background: Patients took up atezolizumab in 2014 at 1,200 mg intravenously every 3 weeks. Peripheral blood specimens exhibited a median yield of about 150,000 T cells.

Note on this clone: The target antigen is unknown.

Study observations and caveats: Better progression-free and overall survival followed lower pretreatment blood clonality.

This CDR3 comprises 15 residues. Germline values: CDR1 LGHNA, CDR2 YNFKEQ. V lost 0 bases to trimming and J lost 4 bases, with 10 bases between them. Regarding time point: pretreatment peripheral blood. Spiking each PCR with synthetic TCR analog templates was performed. Here immunoSEQ multiplex PCR was the method, and the copy in TCRdb shows in-frame clones only, minus some. The sample carries tens of thousands of clones, about 85% recorded once. The rearrangement uses TRBV4-2 and TRBJ1-5; the D is unclear. The source of this sequence is a man in his forties or fifties with urothelial cancer. Sequenced here: PBMCs, sampled around atezolizumab (anti-PD-L1) treatment. The CDR3 DNA is TGTGCCAGCAGCCAAGAGAGGGTTCCGAATCAGCCCCAGCATTTT. Its translation is CASSQERVPNQPQHF.